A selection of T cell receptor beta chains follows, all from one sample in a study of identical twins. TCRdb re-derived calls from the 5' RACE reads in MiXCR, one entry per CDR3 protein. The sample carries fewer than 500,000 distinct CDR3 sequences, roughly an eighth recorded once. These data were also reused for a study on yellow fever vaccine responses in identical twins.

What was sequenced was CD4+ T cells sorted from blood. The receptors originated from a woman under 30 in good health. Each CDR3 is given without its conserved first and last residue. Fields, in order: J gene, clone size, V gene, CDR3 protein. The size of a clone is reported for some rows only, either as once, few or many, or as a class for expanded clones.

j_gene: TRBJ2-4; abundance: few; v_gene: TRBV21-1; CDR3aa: ASSKAPPAGRGLAKNIQY
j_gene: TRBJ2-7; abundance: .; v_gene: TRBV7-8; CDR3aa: ASNIAAGTGNYEQY
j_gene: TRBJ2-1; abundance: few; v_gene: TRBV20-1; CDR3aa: SARGVAGANYNEQF
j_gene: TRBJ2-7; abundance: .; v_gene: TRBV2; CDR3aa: ASSPRLAGVPYEQY
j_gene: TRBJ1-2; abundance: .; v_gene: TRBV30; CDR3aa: ACPRPSHRGGYT
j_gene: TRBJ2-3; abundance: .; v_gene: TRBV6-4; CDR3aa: ASSDSPSGSTDTQY
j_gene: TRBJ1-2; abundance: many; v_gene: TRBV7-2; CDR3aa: ASSLSGRGTGLSGYT
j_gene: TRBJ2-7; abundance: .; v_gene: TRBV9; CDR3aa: ASSVHPSSYEQY
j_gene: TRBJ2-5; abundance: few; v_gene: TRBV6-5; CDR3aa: AAGGRAETQY
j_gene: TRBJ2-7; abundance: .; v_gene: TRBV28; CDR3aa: TSTEPTDRGQIQQY
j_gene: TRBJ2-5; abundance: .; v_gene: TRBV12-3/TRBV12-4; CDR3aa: ASRRGAGVETQY
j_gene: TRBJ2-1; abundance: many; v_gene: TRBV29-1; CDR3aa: SVEGFRNAGLSSYNEQF
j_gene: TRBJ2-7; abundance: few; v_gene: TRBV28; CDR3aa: ASSSPTGPALREQY
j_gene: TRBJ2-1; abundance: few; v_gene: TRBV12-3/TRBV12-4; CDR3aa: ASSSLAGGLVTYNEQF
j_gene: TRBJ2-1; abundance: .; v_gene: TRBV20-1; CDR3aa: SARRGNENDEQF
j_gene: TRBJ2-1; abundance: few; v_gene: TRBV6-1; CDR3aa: ASSISRGNEQF